These 22 T cell receptor beta chains originate from one sample sequenced in a study of OX40 agonist ivuxolimab in advanced cancers. Preparation of the library involved the immunoSEQ multiplex PCR assay. TCRdb's version of the immuneACCESS table is confined to in-frame rearrangements and falls short of the full clone set. An unresolved V gene accounts for under half of the shortfall where checked; the remainder is of unknown origin. This sample holds about 75,000 clones; around 87% were observed only once. Approximately 7.7% of the sample is taken by the ten largest. Source: CD4+ or CD8+ T cells sorted from blood, taken in a trial of the OX40 agonist ivuxolimab. Receptor source: an adult with an advanced solid tumor such as melanoma, head and neck, liver or kidney cancer.

The rearrangement links TRBV5-6 to TRBJ2-5, with D possibly TRBD2 on 5 matching bases. The ends were cut back, 4 bases at V and 5 bases at J, with 9 bases in the middle. Germline CDR1 SGHDT, CDR2 YYEEEE. CDR3 length: 12 amino acids. The CDR3 DNA reads TGTGCCAGCAGCCTAAGCGGTGAGACCCAGTACTTC. Translating it yields CASSLSGETQYF. The variable domain in full, completed from reference TRBV5-6 and TRBJ2-5, reads DAGVTQSPTHLIKTRGQQVTLRCSPKSGHDTVSWYQQALGQGPQFIFQYYEEEERQRGNFPDRFSGHQFPNYSSELNVNALLLGDSALYLCASSLSGETQYFGPGTRLLVL.

V gene TRBV15 combines with J gene TRBJ1-4, with 11 nucleotides matching TRBD1. V lost 5 bases to trimming and J lost 6 bases; unmatched junction nucleotides: 5. Per germline, CDR1 LNHNV and CDR2 YYDKDF (reference sequence). The CDR3 is 15 residues long. DNA of the CDR3: TGTGCCACCAGCGGACAGGGGGCGCCGGATGAAAAACTGTTTTTT. It translates to CATSGQGAPDEKLFF.

Details on this clone: Distinct nucleotide sequences in the sample also encode this CDR3. The chain joins TRBV5-1 to TRBJ2-7, with D hard to call. Germline-derived CDR1 and CDR2 are SGHRS and YFSETQ. The V gene lost 3 bases and the J gene lost 6 bases, with 13 bases spanning the gap. The CDR3 consists of 13 residues. CDR3 sequence reads: CASSSPMISEQYF. The CDR3 DNA reads as TGCGCCAGCAGCTCCCCTATGATATCCGAGCAGTACTTC.

This chain connects TRBV5-1 to TRBJ2-3; 14 positions agree with TRBD2. V trimming: 5 bases; J trimming: 7 bases; junction bases outside the gene matches: 9. Germline values: CDR1 SGHRS, CDR2 YFSETQ. The CDR3 contains 16 residues. The CDR3 sequence: CASREAGTSGSYTQYF. CDR3 sequence (DNA): TGCGCCAGCAGAGAGGCCGGGACTAGCGGGAGTTATACGCAGTATTTT. Based on the CDR3 plus reference TRBV5-1 and TRBJ2-3, the full variable domain is KAGVTQTPRYLIKTRGQQVTLSCSPISGHRSVSWYQQTPGQGLQFLFEYFSETQRNKGNFPGRFSGRQFSNSRSEMNVSTLELGDSALYLCASREAGTSGSYTQYFGPGTRLTVL.

J is TRBJ2-7 and V is TRBV6-1; no definite D call. The CDR3 has 11 residues. Germline CDR1 MNHNS, CDR2 SASEGT. V was shortened by 7 bases and J by 5 bases, with 9 bases between the two germline ends. The CDR3 region is CASTPPHEQYF. The CDR3 nucleotides read TGTGCCAGCACCCCCCCTCACGAGCAGTACTTC.

The gene calls are TRBV19 and TRBJ2-5, with D tentatively TRBD1 (5 bases). Germline CDR1 is LNHDA and CDR2 is SQIVND (reference sequence). The germline V and J ends were trimmed by 8 bases and 3 bases, with 13 bases remaining between them. This CDR3 spans 13 amino acids. CDR3 region: CASSGPREETQYF. Written as DNA, the CDR3 is TGTGCCAGTTCTGGCCCCAGGGAAGAGACCCAGTACTTC. Using reference TRBV19 and TRBJ2-5 for the parts outside the CDR3, the full variable domain is DGGITQSPKYLFRKEGQNVTLSCEQNLNHDAMYWYRQDPGQGLRLIYYSQIVNDFQKGDIAEGYSVSREKKESFPLTVTSAQKNPTAFYLCASSGPREETQYFGPGTRLLVL.

The chain employs TRBV7-3 and TRBJ2-3, with 8 bases identical to TRBD2. The V and J ends lost 3 bases and 0 bases, in that order; junction bases with no gene match: 11. The CDR3 has 18 residues. Germline V CDR1 and CDR2: SGHTA, FQGTGA. The CDR3 DNA reads TGTGCCAGCAGCTTTGGACCGGTAGCGGGATCTAGCACAGATACGCAGTATTTT. This translates into CASSFGPVAGSSTDTQYF.

The chain joins TRBV28 to TRBJ1-2; tentatively, D is TRBD1 (5 bases). V shed 4 bases and J shed 5 bases, with 8 bases lying between them. The CDR3 covers 12 residues. Germline V gene sequence: CDR1 MDHEN, CDR2 SYDVKM. The CDR3 protein is CASSWEGYGYTF. CDR3 DNA: TGTGCCAGCAGTTGGGAGGGGTATGGCTACACCTTC.

The genes are TRBV12-5 and TRBJ1-1, with TRBD1 identical over 8 bases. The junction had 5 bases not matched to a gene; V was cut back by 5 bases and J by 6 bases. The CDR3 loop spans 13 amino acids. Germline assignment: CDR1 LGHNT and CDR2 FRNRAP. CDR3 in DNA: TGTGCTAGTGGTCCTGACAGGGGAGCTGAAGCTTTCTTT. It yields the protein CASGPDRGAEAFF.

This chain links TRBV30 with TRBJ1-6; D remains ambiguous. The germline CDR1 and CDR2 sequences are GTSNPN and SVGIG (reference sequence). Trimming removed 1 base from V and 3 bases from J, with 13 bases in between. This CDR3 has 16 residues. In nucleotides, the CDR3 is TGTGCCTGGAGTGGAACAGCTACTAGCTATAATTCACCCCTCCACTTT. It is translated as CAWSGTATSYNSPLHF.

This chain links TRBV5-4 with TRBJ1-1; D is perhaps TRBD1 (5 bases). The V gene's germline CDR1 is SGHNT and CDR2 YYREEE (reference sequence). Trimming removed 0 bases at V and 0 bases at J, with 9 bases between. CDR3 length: 15 residues. CDR3 DNA sequence: TGTGCCAGCAGCTTGGGACAGAGTATGAACACTGAAGCTTTCTTT. Protein sequence: CASSLGQSMNTEAFF.

The chain uses TRBV6-1 and TRBJ2-7, with D tentatively TRBD2 (5 bases). The CDR3 covers 14 residues. The germline V gene has CDR1 MNHNS and CDR2 SASEGT. V dropped 6 bases and J dropped 1 base, with 13 bases sitting between them. The CDR3 DNA reads TGTGCCAGCAGGGAGGCCCTCAGGTCCTACGAGCAGTACTTC. Protein product: CASREALRSYEQYF.

The chain employs TRBV6-1 and TRBJ1-2; 8 positions agree with TRBD1. The CDR3 is 14 amino acids. Per germline, CDR1 MNHNS and CDR2 SASEGT. V shed 4 bases, J shed 0 bases, and the junction held 1 base outside the gene matches. The CDR3: CASSGQGPNYGYTF. The CDR3 DNA is TGTGCCAGCAGTGGACAGGGGCCTAACTATGGCTACACCTTC.

CDR3 protein: CASSLAGVMNTEAFF. In DNA, the CDR3 is TGTGCCAGCAGCTTGGCCGGAGTCATGAACACTGAAGCTTTCTTT. The chain has TRBV5-6 and TRBJ1-1, with no clear D. The CDR3 is made up of 15 amino acids. CDR1 and CDR2 (germline): SGHDT, YYEEEE. V lost 0 bases and J lost 0, with 9 bases in between.

This clone was detected only a few times. J is TRBJ2-3 and V is TRBV11-2; no clear D. The V gene lost 3 bases and the J gene lost 8 bases, with 12 bases spanning the gap. This CDR3 is 13 amino acids long. Germline V gene lookup returns CDR1 SGHAT and CDR2 FQNNGV. This CDR3 is CASSFPPSGTQYF. CDR3 in DNA: TGTGCCAGCAGCTTCCCCCCGAGTGGTACGCAGTATTTT.

The rearrangement joins TRBV2 to TRBJ1-3; 7 bases are shared with TRBD1. V lost 6 bases and J lost 4; bases outside the gene matches: 6. CDR1 SNHLY and CDR2 FYNNEI come from the germline V gene. The CDR3 extends over 14 amino acids. The DNA for the CDR3 is TGTGCCAGCAGGCCGACAGGGTTCGGAAACACCATATATTTT. Translation: CASRPTGFGNTIYF.

The DNA of the CDR3 is TGTGCCTTGATGACTAACAAGCAGTTCTTC. The encoded protein is CALMTNKQFF. The rearrangement links TRBV30 to TRBJ2-1; D possibly corresponds to TRBD2 (5 bases). Germline lookup yields CDR1 GTSNPN and CDR2 SVGIG (reference sequence). The CDR3 length is 10 residues. V lost 7 bases and J lost 11, with 12 bases in between.

This chain joins TRBV5-1 and TRBJ2-3, with TRBD2 matching 8 bases. J lost 4 bases, V lost 6 bases, and 7 bases had no gene match. This CDR3 is 14 amino acids long. The germline V gene encodes CDR1 SGHRS and CDR2 YFSETQ. The CDR3 DNA follows: TGCGCCAGCACCCATGGACTAGCAGCAGATACGCAGTATTTT. Its protein product is CASTHGLAADTQYF. Looking up the rest from reference TRBV5-1 and TRBJ2-3 gives the full variable domain: KAGVTQTPRYLIKTRGQQVTLSCSPISGHRSVSWYQQTPGQGLQFLFEYFSETQRNKGNFPGRFSGRQFSNSRSEMNVSTLELGDSALYLCASTHGLAADTQYFGPGTRLTVL.

The chain employs TRBV7-3 and TRBJ1-6; D unclear. V was clipped by 2 bases and J by 7 bases, with 9 bases between them. The germline V gene encodes CDR1 SGHTA and CDR2 FQGTGA. The CDR3 has 14 residues. The CDR3 here is CASSLEGNNSPLHF. In DNA, the CDR3 is TGTGCCAGCAGCTTAGAAGGGAACAATTCACCCCTCCACTTT.

This clone was seen only once. The J gene is TRBJ2-5, the V gene TRBV11-2, with 9 bases identical to TRBD1. The better agreement between TRBJ2-7 and the DNA end casts doubt on the J call. The CDR3 covers 15 residues. CDR1 and CDR2 (germline): SGHAT, FQNNGV. CDR3 in DNA: TGTGCCAGCAGCTTAGATGGACAGGGGATCTACGAGCAGTACTTC. Encoded protein: CASSLDGQGIYEQYF.

This rearrangement joins TRBV5-8 to TRBJ2-7, with TRBD1 identical over 9 bases. V shed 0 bases and J 7 bases; nucleotides not matched to a gene: 5. From germline, CDR1 is SGHTS and CDR2 YDEGEE. The CDR3 has 14 amino acids. CDR3 sequence (DNA): TGTGCCAGCAGCTTGGGGACAGGGGCGGGGGAGCAGTACTTC. Translated: CASSLGTGAGEQYF.

Here the CDR3 DNA reads TGTGCCAGCACCGCAGCCGGCAGCGAGCAGTACTTC. It codes for CASTAAGSEQYF. J is TRBJ2-7 and V is TRBV7-9; the D is unclear. Trimming took 7 bases from V and 6 from J, leaving 13 bases between them. The CDR3 loop spans 12 amino acids. The V gene's germline CDR1 is SEHNR and CDR2 FQNEAQ (reference sequence).